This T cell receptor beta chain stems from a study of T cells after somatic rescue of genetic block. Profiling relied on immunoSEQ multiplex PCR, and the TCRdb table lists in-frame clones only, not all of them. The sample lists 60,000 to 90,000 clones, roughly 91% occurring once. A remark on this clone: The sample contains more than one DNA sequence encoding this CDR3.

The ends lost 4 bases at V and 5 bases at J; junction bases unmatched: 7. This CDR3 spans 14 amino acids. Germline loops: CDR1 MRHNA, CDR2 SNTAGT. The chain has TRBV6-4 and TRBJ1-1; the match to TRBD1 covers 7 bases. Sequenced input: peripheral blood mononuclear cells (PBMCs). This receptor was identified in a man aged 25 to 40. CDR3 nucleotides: TGTGCCAGCAGTGCTAGTAGGGGGCAGACTGAAGCTTTCTTT. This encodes CASSASRGQTEAFF.